These 14 T cell receptor beta chains came from one sample sequenced in a study of monozygotic twins with inflammatory bowel disease. After re-calling the 5' RACE reads, TCRdb lists one entry per CDR3 protein, DNA absent. Its table lists about 210,000 distinct CDR3 sequences. The sequenced sample was blood. The receptors come from a human donor with ulcerative colitis or Crohn's disease, or a healthy co-twin of an affected twin (not recorded which).

The chain links TRBV15 to TRBJ2-2. The CDR3 loop spans 14 amino acids. The germline V gene has CDR1 LNHNV and CDR2 YYDKDF (reference sequence). The CDR3 loop reads CATRPGSNTGELFF. The variable domain in full, completed from reference TRBV15 and TRBJ2-2, reads DAMVIQNPRYQVTQFGKPVTLSCSQTLNHNVMYWYQQKSSQAPKLLFHYYDKDFNNEADTPDNFQSRRPNTSFCFLDIRSPGLGDTAMYLCATRPGSNTGELFFGEGSRLTVL.

V and J are TRBV7-2 and TRBJ1-4. Looked up from germline, CDR1 is SGHTA and CDR2 is FQGNSA. CDR3 length: 17 residues. The CDR3 sequence: CASSQTYWGTSGEKLFF.

The chain has TRBV20-1 and TRBJ1-1; TCRdb returns TRBD1, unconfirmable since there is no DNA. Germline loops: CDR1 DFQATT, CDR2 SNEGSKA (reference sequence). The CDR3 has 13 residues. The CDR3 region is CSAKTGGGTEAFF.

This chain uses TRBV5-1 with TRBJ1-2; TCRdb proposes TRBD1, but this gene call is untestable without DNA. The germline V gene encodes CDR1 SGHRS and CDR2 YFSETQ. This CDR3 has 16 amino acids. This chain's CDR3 is CASSLQLQGALEGYTF. Together with reference TRBV5-1 and TRBJ1-2, the CDR3 gives the full variable domain: KAGVTQTPRYLIKTRGQQVTLSCSPISGHRSVSWYQQTPGQGLQFLFEYFSETQRNKGNFPGRFSGRQFSNSRSEMNVSTLELGDSALYLCASSLQLQGALEGYTFGSGTRLTVV.

The chain links TRBV24-1 to TRBJ2-5; TCRdb reports TRBD1, a call that lacks DNA to check it against. The germline V gene encodes CDR1 KGHDR and CDR2 SFDVKD. This CDR3 is built from 15 residues. The CDR3: CATRPRDRRQETQYF.

The rearrangement uses TRBV7-9 and TRBJ1-5; the D gene TCRdb calls, TRBD1, cannot be checked with no DNA. Germline V gene lookup returns CDR1 SEHNR and CDR2 FQNEAQ (reference sequence). This CDR3 comprises 14 residues. The CDR3 region is CASSITGKNQPQHF.

The chain uses TRBV10-3 and TRBJ2-7. This CDR3 is 13 amino acids long. Germline V gene lookup returns CDR1 ENHRY and CDR2 SYGVKD. The CDR3 sequence: CAISDSKTPEQYF.

This rearrangement joins TRBV7-3 to TRBJ2-2; TCRdb designates TRBD1, a call that cannot be tested without DNA. CDR3 size: 14 residues. The V gene's germline CDR1 is SGHTA and CDR2 FQGTGA. The CDR3 sequence: CACRQGGPTGELFF.

This chain connects TRBV12-3 or TRBV12-4 to TRBJ2-6; absent DNA, TCRdb's TRBD2 call cannot be checked. The CDR3 loop spans 14 amino acids. The CDR3: CASRPSSGANVLTF.

The rearrangement uses TRBV18 and TRBJ1-1. Germline V CDR1 and CDR2: KGHSH, LQKENI. The CDR3 runs 15 residues. The CDR3 loop reads CASSRMESMNTEAFF.

CDR3 loop: CSARDLAGASYEQYF. The rearrangement uses TRBV20-1 and TRBJ2-7; TCRdb names TRBD1, which stays unverified in the absence of DNA. From germline, CDR1 is DFQATT and CDR2 SNEGSKA (reference sequence). The CDR3 covers 15 residues.

The rearrangement joins TRBV25-1 to TRBJ1-2; no DNA is available, so the TRBD1 call from TCRdb remains unchecked. Germline values: CDR1 MGHDK, CDR2 SYGVNS. The CDR3 runs 13 residues. The CDR3 sequence: CATREGGYYGYTF.

This sequence joins TRBV4-2 and TRBJ2-6; TCRdb returns TRBD1, unconfirmable since there is no DNA. The germline V gene has CDR1 LGHNA and CDR2 YNFKEQ. This CDR3 has 15 residues. This chain's CDR3 is CASNAQGSGANVLTF.

The chain has TRBV9 and TRBJ1-5. The CDR3 spans 12 residues. Germline V gene sequence: CDR1 SGDLS, CDR2 YYNGEE. The CDR3: CATASRGQPQHF.